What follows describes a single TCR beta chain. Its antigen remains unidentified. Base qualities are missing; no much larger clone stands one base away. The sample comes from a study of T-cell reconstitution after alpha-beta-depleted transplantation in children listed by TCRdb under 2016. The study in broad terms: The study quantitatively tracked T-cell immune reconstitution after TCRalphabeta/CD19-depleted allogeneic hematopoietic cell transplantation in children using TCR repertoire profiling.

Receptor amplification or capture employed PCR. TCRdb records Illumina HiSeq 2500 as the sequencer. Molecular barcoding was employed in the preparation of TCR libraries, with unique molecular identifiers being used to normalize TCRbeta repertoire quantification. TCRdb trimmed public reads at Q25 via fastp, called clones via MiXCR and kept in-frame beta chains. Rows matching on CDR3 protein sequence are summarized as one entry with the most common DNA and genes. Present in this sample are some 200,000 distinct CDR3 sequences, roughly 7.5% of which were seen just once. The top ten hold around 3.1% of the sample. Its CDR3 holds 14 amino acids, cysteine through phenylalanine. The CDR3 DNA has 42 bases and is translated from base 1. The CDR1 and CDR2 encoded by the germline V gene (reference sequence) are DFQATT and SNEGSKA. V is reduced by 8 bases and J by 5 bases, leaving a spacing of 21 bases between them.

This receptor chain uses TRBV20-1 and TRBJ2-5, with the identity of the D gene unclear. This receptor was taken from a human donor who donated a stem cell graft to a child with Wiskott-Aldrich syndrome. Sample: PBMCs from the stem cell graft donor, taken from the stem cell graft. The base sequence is TGCAGTCCGCCCCCGACTGGCCCCGGGGAGACCCAGTACTTC. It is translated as CSPPPTGPGETQYF.